This passage covers 10 T cell receptor beta chains from one sample sequenced in a study of cytomegalovirus exposure and HLA in healthy donors. Profiling relied on immunoSEQ multiplex PCR, and the TCRdb table lists in-frame clones only, not all of them. The table lists roughly 70,000 clones, 95% to 98% of them singletons. The specimen was PBMCs. These receptors were taken from a woman under 30 in good health and CMV-seropositive.

This clone was seen a single time. The chain links TRBV18 to TRBJ2-7; 13 bases fit TRBD2. Trimming at V came to 6 bases and at J to 7 bases, leaving 9 bases not matched to a gene. CDR3 length: 15 amino acids. Germline CDR1 and CDR2: KGHSH and LQKENI. The CDR3 is CASSGGLAGSGEQYF. In nucleotides, the CDR3 is TGTGCCAGCTCGGGGGGACTAGCGGGATCTGGAGAGCAGTACTTC.

V gene TRBV29-1 combines with J gene TRBJ2-2, with D possibly TRBD2 on 6 matching bases. CDR1 is SQVTM and CDR2 is ANQGSEA in the germline V gene. The CDR3 extends over 16 amino acids. V shed 3 bases and J shed 1 base, with 15 bases lying between them. The DNA for the CDR3 is TGCAGCGTTGAGGGTACCGTGCGGGAGAACACCGGGGAGCTGTTTTTT. Translating gives CSVEGTVRENTGELFF.

The chain is built from TRBV6-1 and TRBJ1-2, with a possible D match to TRBD1 (5 bases). Per the germline V gene, CDR1 is MNHNS and CDR2 is SASEGT. This CDR3 contains 14 residues. Trimming pared 1 base from V and 5 bases from J, leaving 11 bases between. CDR3 DNA: TGTGCCAGCAGTGAAGGGGGCTCGCGATATGGCTACACCTTC. Its protein product is CASSEGGSRYGYTF.

V and J are TRBV19 and TRBJ2-5, with TRBD2 matching over 7 bases. This CDR3 has 16 residues. With 5 bases clipped from V and 5 bases from J, the junction kept 14 bases outside the gene matches. Germline assignment: CDR1 LNHDA and CDR2 SQIVND (reference sequence). CDR3 region: CASSGFVAGGGETQYF. DNA of the CDR3: TGTGCCAGTAGTGGTTTTGTAGCGGGTGGCGGCGAGACCCAGTACTTC. Variable domain in full (rest from reference TRBV19 and TRBJ2-5): DGGITQSPKYLFRKEGQNVTLSCEQNLNHDAMYWYRQDPGQGLRLIYYSQIVNDFQKGDIAEGYSVSREKKESFPLTVTSAQKNPTAFYLCASSGFVAGGGETQYFGPGTRLLVL.

This clone has only one observation. This chain links TRBV2 with TRBJ1-5; the match to TRBD1 covers 9 bases. The CDR3 consists of 15 residues. With 4 bases clipped from V and 1 base from J, the junction kept 2 bases outside the gene matches. Germline V lookup: CDR1 SNHLY, CDR2 FYNNEI. The CDR3 nucleotides are TGTGCCAGCAGTGCGGACAGGGGAAGCAATCAGCCCCAGCATTTT. As protein: CASSADRGSNQPQHF. Full variable domain (rest looked up from reference TRBV2 and TRBJ1-5): EPEVTQTPSHQVTQMGQEVILRCVPISNHLYFYWYRQILGQKVEFLVSFYNNEISEKSEIFDDQFSVERPDGSNFTLKIRSTKLEDSAMYFCASSADRGSNQPQHFGDGTRLSIL.

The gene calls are TRBV5-4 and TRBJ1-1; D is undetermined. V dropped 0 bases and J dropped 0 bases, with 6 bases sitting between them. This CDR3 has 14 residues. Germline CDR1 is SGHNT and CDR2 is YYREEE (reference sequence). The CDR3: CASSLVEVNTEAFF. As DNA, the CDR3 is TGTGCCAGCAGCTTGGTCGAGGTGAACACTGAAGCTTTCTTT.

The chain links TRBV19 to TRBJ2-2, with 13 bases lining up with TRBD2. The J segment lost 13 bases and the V segment lost 3 bases, leaving 2 bases of the junction unmatched. This CDR3 region has 13 residues. Germline V gives CDR1 LNHDA, CDR2 SQIVND (reference sequence). The DNA of the CDR3 is TGTGCCAGTAGTATGGGGACTAGCGGGACGCTGTTTTTT. Protein product: CASSMGTSGTLFF.

The J gene is TRBJ2-1, the V gene TRBV28; possibly TRBD1 for D (6 bases). The V gene's germline CDR1 is MDHEN and CDR2 SYDVKM. The CDR3 has 15 residues. Trimming removed 2 bases from V and 5 bases from J, with 13 bases in between. For the CDR3, the DNA is TGTGCCAGCAGTTTACCCGGGACACTAAACAATGAGCAGTTCTTC. Its translation is CASSLPGTLNNEQFF.

The genes are TRBV9 and TRBJ2-7, with TRBD1 identical over 10 bases. From germline, CDR1 is SGDLS and CDR2 YYNGEE. CDR3 length equals 15 residues. J was trimmed by 4 bases and V by 4 bases; bases with no gene match: 8. This CDR3 is CASSPGTGDKYEQYF. CDR3 coding DNA: TGTGCCAGCAGCCCCGGGACAGGGGATAAGTACGAGCAGTACTTC.

The chain links TRBV2 to TRBJ2-5, with 9 positions matching TRBD1. The CDR3 sequence is 15 residues long. Germline V CDR1 and CDR2: SNHLY, FYNNEI. V lost 5 bases, J lost 2 bases, and 6 bases stayed unmatched. The CDR3 region has the DNA TGTGCCAGCAGTTTCCGGGACAGGGTGCAAGAGACCCAGTACTTC. Encoded protein: CASSFRDRVQETQYF. The complete variable domain, with remaining parts taken from reference TRBV2 and TRBJ2-5, reads EPEVTQTPSHQVTQMGQEVILRCVPISNHLYFYWYRQILGQKVEFLVSFYNNEISEKSEIFDDQFSVERPDGSNFTLKIRSTKLEDSAMYFCASSFRDRVQETQYFGPGTRLLVL.